The TCR beta chain described here comes from a study of CD8 T cells in Susac syndrome. Sequencing of TCR beta was performed on blood CD8+ T cells and on blood CD4+ T cells. Negative isolation yielded the CD8+ and CD4+ T cells, while FACS enriched the TEMRA cells. RNA amounts of about 0.5 to 1 ug underwent reverse transcription with random hexamers. TCRdb independently ran MiXCR on the immunoSEQ multiplex PCR reads; one entry per CDR3 protein. Altogether 130,000 or so distinct CDR3 sequences are present, about 93% being singletons, with the ten largest covering more than 0.09%. V lost 3 bases, J lost 11 bases, and 0 bases lay in between. Germline V CDR1 and CDR2: SGHNT, YYREEE (reference sequence). CDR3 length: 9 amino acids.

V and J are TRBV5-4 and TRBJ1-6; unclear D gene. The sequenced material came from CD4+ T cells from PBMCs. The receptor was derived from a human donor in good health. The CDR3 protein is CASSSPLHF. The CDR3 bases are TGTGCCAGCAGCTCACCCCTCCACTTT. The whole variable domain, remainder taken from reference TRBV5-4 and TRBJ1-6, is ETGVTQSPTHLIKTRGQQVTLRCSSQSGHNTVSWYQQALGQGPQFIFQYYREEENGRGNFPPRFSGLQFPNYSSELNVNALELDDSALYLCASSSPLHFGNGTRLTVT.